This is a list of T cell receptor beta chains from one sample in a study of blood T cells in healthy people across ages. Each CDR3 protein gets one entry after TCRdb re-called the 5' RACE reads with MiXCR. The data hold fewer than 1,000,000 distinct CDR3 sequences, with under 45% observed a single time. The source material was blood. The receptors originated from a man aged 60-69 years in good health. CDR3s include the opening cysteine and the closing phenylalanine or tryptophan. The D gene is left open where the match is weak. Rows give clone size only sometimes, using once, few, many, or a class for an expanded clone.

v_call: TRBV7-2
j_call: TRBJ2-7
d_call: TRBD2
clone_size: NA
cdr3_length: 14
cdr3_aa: CASGLAGGPREQYF
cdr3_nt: TGTGCCAGCGGATTAGCGGGGGGGCCGAGAGAGCAGTACTTC

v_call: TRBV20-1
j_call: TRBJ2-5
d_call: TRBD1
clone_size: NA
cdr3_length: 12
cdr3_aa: CSADSRTGVAYF
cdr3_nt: TGCAGTGCTGATTCCCGGACAGGGGTTGCGTACTTC

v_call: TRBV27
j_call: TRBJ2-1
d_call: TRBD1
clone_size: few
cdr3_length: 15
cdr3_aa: CASVSWDRGSNEQFF
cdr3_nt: TGTGCCAGCGTGTCTTGGGACAGGGGTTCCAATGAGCAGTTCTTC

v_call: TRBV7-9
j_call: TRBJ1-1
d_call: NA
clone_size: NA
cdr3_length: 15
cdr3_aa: CASRPPDGNTPEAFF
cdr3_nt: TGTGCCAGCAGGCCCCCCGACGGGAATACGCCTGAAGCTTTCTTT

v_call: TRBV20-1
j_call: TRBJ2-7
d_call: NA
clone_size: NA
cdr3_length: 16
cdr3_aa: CSARDRSGTISYEQYF
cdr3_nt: TGCAGTGCTAGAGATAGGTCAGGGACAATCTCCTACGAGCAGTACTTC

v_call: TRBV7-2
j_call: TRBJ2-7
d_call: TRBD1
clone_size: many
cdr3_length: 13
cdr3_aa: CASSPGQGREQYF
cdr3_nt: TGTGCCAGCAGCCCCGGACAGGGGCGCGAGCAGTACTTC

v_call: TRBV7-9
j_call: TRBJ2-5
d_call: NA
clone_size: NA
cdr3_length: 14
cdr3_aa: CASSRGDRTETQYF
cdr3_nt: TGTGCCAGCAGCCGGGGAGATAGGACAGAGACCCAGTACTTC

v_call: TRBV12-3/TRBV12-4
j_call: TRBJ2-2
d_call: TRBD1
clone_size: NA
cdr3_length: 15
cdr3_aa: CASSSQTGGGGELFF
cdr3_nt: TGTGCCAGCAGTTCTCAAACAGGGGGCGGCGGGGAGCTGTTTTTT

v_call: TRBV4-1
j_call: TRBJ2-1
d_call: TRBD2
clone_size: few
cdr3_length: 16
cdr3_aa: CASSQWGSGGNWEQFF
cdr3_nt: TGCGCCAGCAGCCAATGGGGTAGCGGGGGAAACTGGGAGCAGTTCTTC

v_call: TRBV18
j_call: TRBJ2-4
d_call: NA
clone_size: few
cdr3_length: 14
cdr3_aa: CASSQAGDKNIQYF
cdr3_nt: TGTGCCAGCTCGCAGGCCGGGGACAAAAACATTCAGTACTTC

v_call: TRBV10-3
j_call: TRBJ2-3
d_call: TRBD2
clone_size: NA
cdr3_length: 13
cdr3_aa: CASPAGEGDTQYF
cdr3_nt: TGTGCCAGCCCCGCGGGAGAGGGGGATACGCAGTATTTT

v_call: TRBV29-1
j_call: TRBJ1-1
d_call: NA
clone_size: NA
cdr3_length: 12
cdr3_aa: CSVRGMGTEAFF
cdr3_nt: TGCAGCGTTAGGGGGATGGGCACTGAAGCTTTCTTT

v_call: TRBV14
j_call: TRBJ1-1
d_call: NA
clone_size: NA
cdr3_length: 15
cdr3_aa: CASSQNGGFGTEAFF
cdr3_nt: TGTGCCAGCAGCCAAAACGGGGGTTTTGGTACTGAAGCTTTCTTT

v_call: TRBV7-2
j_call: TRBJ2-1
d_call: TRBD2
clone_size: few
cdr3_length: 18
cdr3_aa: CASSLGTSGALSYNEQFF
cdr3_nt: TGTGCCAGCAGCTTAGGGACTAGCGGGGCCTTATCCTACAATGAGCAGTTCTTC

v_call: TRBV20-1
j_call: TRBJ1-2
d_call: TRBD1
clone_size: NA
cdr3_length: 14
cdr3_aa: CSATKTGANYGYTF
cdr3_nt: TGCAGTGCTACAAAAACAGGGGCGAACTATGGCTACACCTTC

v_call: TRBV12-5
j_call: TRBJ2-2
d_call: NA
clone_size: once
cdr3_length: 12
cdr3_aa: CASALIQWELFF
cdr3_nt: TGTGCTAGTGCCCTAATACAATGGGAGCTGTTTTTT

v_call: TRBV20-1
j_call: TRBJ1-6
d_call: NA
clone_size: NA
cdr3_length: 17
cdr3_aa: CSAREAGRSSYNSPLHF
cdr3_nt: TGCAGTGCTAGAGAGGCAGGTCGAAGCTCCTATAATTCACCCCTCCACTTT

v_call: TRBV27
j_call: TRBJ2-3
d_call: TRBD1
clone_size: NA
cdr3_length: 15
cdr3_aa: CASSLRDSRTDTQYF
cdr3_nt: TGTGCCAGCAGTTTAAGGGACAGCCGCACAGATACGCAGTATTTT

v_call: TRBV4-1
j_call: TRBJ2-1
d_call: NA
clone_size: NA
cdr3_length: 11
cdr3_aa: CASSQGVEQFF
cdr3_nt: TGCGCCAGCAGCCAAGGTGTTGAGCAGTTCTTC

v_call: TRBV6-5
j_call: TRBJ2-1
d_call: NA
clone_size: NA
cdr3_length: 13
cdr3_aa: CASRLGRFNEQFF
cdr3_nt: TGTGCCAGCAGATTGGGCAGATTCAATGAGCAGTTCTTC

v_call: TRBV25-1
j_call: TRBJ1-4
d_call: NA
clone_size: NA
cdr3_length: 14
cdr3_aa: CASRGDIQYEKLFF
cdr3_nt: TGTGCCAGCAGAGGGGACATTCAATATGAAAAACTGTTTTTT

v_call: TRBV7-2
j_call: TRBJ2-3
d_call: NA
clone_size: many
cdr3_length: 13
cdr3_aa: CASSLMSTDTQYF
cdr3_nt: TGTGCCAGCAGCTTAATGAGCACAGATACGCAGTATTTT

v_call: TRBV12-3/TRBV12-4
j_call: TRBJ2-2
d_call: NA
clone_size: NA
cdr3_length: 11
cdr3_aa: CASRRAGELFF
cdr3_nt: TGTGCCAGCAGACGAGCCGGGGAGCTGTTTTTT

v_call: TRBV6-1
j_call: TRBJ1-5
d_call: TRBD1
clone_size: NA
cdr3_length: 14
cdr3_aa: CASIQGGANQPQHF
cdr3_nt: TGTGCCAGCATCCAGGGGGGTGCCAATCAGCCCCAGCATTTT

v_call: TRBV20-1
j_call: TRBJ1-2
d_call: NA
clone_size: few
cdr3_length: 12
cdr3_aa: CSASPGGYGYTF
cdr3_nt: TGCAGTGCTAGCCCGGGGGGGTACGGCTACACCTTC

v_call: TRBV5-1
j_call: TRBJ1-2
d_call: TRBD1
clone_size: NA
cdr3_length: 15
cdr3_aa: CASSLRGQGPPGYTF
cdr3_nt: TGCGCCAGCAGCCTACGAGGACAGGGTCCTCCTGGCTACACCTTC

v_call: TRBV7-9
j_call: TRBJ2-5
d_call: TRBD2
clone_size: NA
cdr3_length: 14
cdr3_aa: CASSPAGTQETQYF
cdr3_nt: TGTGCCAGCAGCCCAGCGGGGACGCAAGAGACCCAGTACTTC

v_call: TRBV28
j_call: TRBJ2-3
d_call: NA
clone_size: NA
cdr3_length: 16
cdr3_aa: CASSSRLGAGTDTQYF
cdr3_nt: TGTGCCAGCAGTTCCCGTCTGGGCGCTGGCACAGATACGCAGTATTTT

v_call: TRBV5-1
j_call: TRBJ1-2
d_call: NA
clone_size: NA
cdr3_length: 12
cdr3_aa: CASSLDQDGYTF
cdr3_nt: TGCGCCAGCAGCCTGGATCAGGATGGCTACACCTTC

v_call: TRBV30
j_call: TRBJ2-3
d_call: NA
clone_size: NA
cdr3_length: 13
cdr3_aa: CASPGQLTDTQYF
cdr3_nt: TGTGCCTCACCGGGACAACTAACAGATACGCAGTATTTT

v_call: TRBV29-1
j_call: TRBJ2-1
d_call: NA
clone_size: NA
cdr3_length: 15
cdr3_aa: CSVEGSGRGYNEQFF
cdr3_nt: TGCAGCGTTGAAGGTTCTGGCAGAGGTTACAATGAGCAGTTCTTC

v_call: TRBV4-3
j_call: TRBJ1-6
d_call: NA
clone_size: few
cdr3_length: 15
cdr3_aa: CASSQDSTGNSPLHF
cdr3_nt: TGCGCCAGCAGCCAAGATTCCACAGGAAATTCACCCCTCCACTTT

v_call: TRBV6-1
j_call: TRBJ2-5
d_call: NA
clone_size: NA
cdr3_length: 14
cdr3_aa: CASSQADFQETQYF
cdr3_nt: TGTGCCAGCAGTCAAGCGGACTTTCAAGAGACCCAGTACTTC

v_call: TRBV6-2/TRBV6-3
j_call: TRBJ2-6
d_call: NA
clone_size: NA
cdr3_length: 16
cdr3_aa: CASSSLERSGANVLTF
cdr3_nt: TGTGCCAGCAGTTCCTTGGAACGCTCTGGGGCCAACGTCCTGACTTTC

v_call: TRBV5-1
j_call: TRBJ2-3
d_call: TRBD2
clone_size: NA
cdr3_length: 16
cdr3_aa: CASSLAPGGSTDTQYF
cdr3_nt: TGCGCCAGCAGCTTGGCCCCGGGGGGGAGCACAGATACGCAGTATTTT

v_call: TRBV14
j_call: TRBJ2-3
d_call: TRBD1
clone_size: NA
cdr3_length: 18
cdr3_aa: CTSSQDIGGQGHTDTQYF
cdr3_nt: TGTACCAGCAGCCAAGATATCGGCGGACAGGGCCACACAGATACGCAGTATTTT